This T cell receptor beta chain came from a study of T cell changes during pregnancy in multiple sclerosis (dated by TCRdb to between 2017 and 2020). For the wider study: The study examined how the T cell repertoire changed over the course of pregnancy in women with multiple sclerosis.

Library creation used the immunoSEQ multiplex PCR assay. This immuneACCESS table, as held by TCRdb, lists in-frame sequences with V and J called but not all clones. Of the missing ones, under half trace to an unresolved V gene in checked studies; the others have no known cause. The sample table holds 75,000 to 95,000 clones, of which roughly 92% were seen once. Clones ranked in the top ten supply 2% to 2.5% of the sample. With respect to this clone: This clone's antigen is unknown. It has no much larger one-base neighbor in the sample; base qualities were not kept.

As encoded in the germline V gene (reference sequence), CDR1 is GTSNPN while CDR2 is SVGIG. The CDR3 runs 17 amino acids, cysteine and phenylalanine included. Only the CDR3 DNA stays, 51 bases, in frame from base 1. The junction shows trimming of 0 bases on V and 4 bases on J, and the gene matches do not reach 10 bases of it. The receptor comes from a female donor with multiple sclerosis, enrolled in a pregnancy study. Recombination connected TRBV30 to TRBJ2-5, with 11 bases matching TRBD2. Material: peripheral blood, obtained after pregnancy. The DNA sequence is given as TGTGCCTGGAGTGTACTAAAGGCTAGCGGGAGGAGAGAGACCCAGTACTTC. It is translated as CAWSVLKASGRRETQYF.